These 30 T cell receptor beta chains were sequenced from one sample in a study of post-analysis software for immune sequencing data. Study conclusions and caveats: Included in a set of about 5 TRBV segments more frequent in patients than controls were TRBV5-6, TRBV5-1 and TRBV20-1.

The TCR beta cDNA libraries contained unique molecular identifiers. TCRdb reprocessed the PCR reads via MiXCR and lists one record per CDR3 protein. The data contain about 620,000 distinct CDR3 sequences, 44% of them singletons. The antigens of these receptors remain unknown. Specimen: blood. Receptors originate from a girl between 10 and 17 years old with multiple sclerosis.

The sample holds a few counts of this clonotype. Sequence at one end of the junction differs from germline and may be a read error. J is TRBJ2-1 and V is TRBV4-1; 9 bases agree with TRBD2. Germline V gene lookup returns CDR1 MGHRA and CDR2 YSYEKL. The CDR3 is 16 amino acids. The CDR3 DNA sequence: TGCGCCAGTAGCCAAGTCGGCGGGAGGGCCAGGAATGAGCAGTTCTTC. This gives the protein CASSQVGGRARNEQFF.

In its sample, this clonotype was seen once. One end of the junction does not line up with germline, which may come from a read error. The chain recombines TRBV7-6 with TRBJ2-1, with 7 positions matching TRBD2. This CDR3 contains 17 residues. The germline gives CDR1 SGHVS, CDR2 FNYEAQ. CDR3 in DNA: TGTGCCTGCAGCTTAGCTTCGGCGGGAGAGGGGTACAATGAGCAGTTCTTC. Translation gives CACSLASAGEGYNEQFF. Variable domain in full (rest from reference TRBV7-6 and TRBJ2-1): GAGVSQSPRYKVTKRGQDVALRCDPISGHVSLYWYRQALGQGPEFLTYFNYEAQQDKSGLPNDRFSAERPEGSISTLTIQRTEQRDSAMYRCACSLASAGEGYNEQFFGPGTRLTVL.

With respect to this clonotype: At one boundary the junction diverges from the germline segment, which might be a read error. This chain's CDR3 is CASSFSEVRNERFF. For the CDR3, the DNA is TGTGCCAGCAGTTTCTCTGAAGTAAGGAATGAGCGGTTCTTC. The chain uses TRBV12-3 or TRBV12-4 and TRBJ2-1; D gene ambiguous. The CDR3 totals 14 residues.

This clonotype was detected only a few times. The chain joins TRBV20-1 to TRBJ2-1; TRBD2 is a possible D gene (5 bases). With 1 base removed from V and 4 bases from J, the gap between germline ends came to 11 bases. The CDR3 is 14 residues long. Germline V gene lookup returns CDR1 DFQATT and CDR2 SNEGSKA (reference sequence). This chain's CDR3 is CSARGIAYYNEQFF. The DNA of the CDR3 is TGCAGTGCTAGAGGTATAGCGTATTACAATGAGCAGTTCTTC.

This clonotype was found a few times. V is TRBV5-1 and J is TRBJ2-7, with D possibly being TRBD2 (6 bases). Germline CDR1 SGHRS, CDR2 YFSETQ. The CDR3 is made up of 14 amino acids. V lost 4 bases and J 3 bases, leaving 14 bases between the germline ends. CDR3 residues: CASSAPGRDYEQYF. The CDR3 DNA is TGCGCCAGCAGCGCCCCCGGGCGGGACTACGAGCAGTACTTC.

This clonotype appeared a few times. The chain couples TRBV20-1 to TRBJ1-1; 7 nucleotides line up with TRBD1. This CDR3 is built from 13 residues. Germline V CDR1 and CDR2: DFQATT, SNEGSKA (reference sequence). With 5 bases clipped from V and 2 bases from J, the junction kept 5 bases outside the gene matches. CDR3 nucleotide sequence: TGCAGTGCTGCACAGGGGACAAACACTGAAGCTTTCTTT. It codes for CSAAQGTNTEAFF.

This chain joins TRBV7-2 and TRBJ2-3; 7 bases are shared with TRBD2. This CDR3 spans 13 amino acids. Per the germline V gene, CDR1 is SGHTA and CDR2 is FQGNSA. V lost 2 bases and J lost 9; bases outside the gene matches: 5. The CDR3 loop is CASSLWAGDTQYF. The DNA for the CDR3 is TGTGCCAGCAGCTTATGGGCGGGAGACACGCAGTATTTT.

This CDR3 reads CASSLEAGNTDTQYF. The CDR3 nucleotides read TGTGCCAGCAGCTTAGAAGCGGGGAACACAGATACGCAGTATTTT. V is TRBV7-2 and J is TRBJ2-3, with 7 bases that match TRBD2. With 1 base clipped from V and 2 bases from J, the junction kept 3 bases outside the gene matches. Germline values: CDR1 SGHTA, CDR2 FQGNSA. The CDR3 runs to 15 residues.

This chain links TRBV7-8 with TRBJ2-7, with 10 bases fitting TRBD2. Losses at the gene ends were 3 bases for V and 4 bases for J; bases not matched to a gene: 9. The V gene's germline CDR1 is SGHVS and CDR2 FQNEAQ. The CDR3 extends over 16 amino acids. The CDR3 nucleotides are TGTGCCAGCAGCTTGCCCAGCGGGAGGGCTAAGTACGAGCAGTACTTC. Translation: CASSLPSGRAKYEQYF.

CDR3 bases: TGCAGTGCCCGGTCGATGGGGGTGATCATGAACACTGAAGCTTTCTTT. It codes for CSARSMGVIMNTEAFF. The V gene is TRBV20-1, the J gene TRBJ1-1; D is perhaps TRBD1 (5 bases). The CDR3 is 16 residues long. V lost 6 bases, J lost 0 bases, and 20 bases lay in between. Germline V gene data show CDR1 as DFQATT and CDR2 as SNEGSKA (reference sequence).

The chain has TRBV5-6 and TRBJ2-5; unclear D gene. Germline CDR1 reads SGHDT; CDR2 reads YYEEEE. This CDR3 region has 13 residues. V gave up 2 bases and J gave up 4 bases, with 9 bases separating them. The CDR3 loop is CASSLATGETQYF. In DNA form, the CDR3 reads TGTGCCAGCAGCTTAGCTACCGGAGAGACCCAGTACTTC.

In its sample, this clonotype was seen a few times. The rearrangement uses TRBV9 and TRBJ2-3; D gene uncertain. CDR1 and CDR2 (germline): SGDLS, YYNGEE. There are 14 residues in the CDR3. V was pared by 2 bases and J by 2 bases, with 9 bases between. The CDR3 reads CASSVFESTDTQYF. For the CDR3, the DNA is TGTGCCAGCAGCGTTTTCGAATCCACAGATACGCAGTATTTT.

This clonotype was counted only a few times. The V and J genes are TRBV12-3 or TRBV12-4 and TRBJ2-1; 8 nucleotides line up with TRBD2. CDR3 length equals 15 residues. V gave up 5 bases and J gave up 0 bases; unmatched junction bases: 3. CDR3 nucleotide sequence: TGTGCCAGCAGTAAGCGGGGGAGCTCCTACAATGAGCAGTTCTTC. Translated: CASSKRGSSYNEQFF.

The genes are TRBV7-9 and TRBJ1-2; D unclear. V dropped 2 bases and J dropped 5 bases, with 24 bases sitting between them. Germline values: CDR1 SEHNR, CDR2 FQNEAQ (reference sequence). This CDR3 has 18 amino acids. CDR3 bases: TGTGCCAGCAGCTTATATGGTGAGGATGGTGACTGGAGTTATGGCTACACCTTC. As protein: CASSLYGEDGDWSYGYTF.

The gene calls are TRBV5-1 and TRBJ2-1; 7 nucleotides align to TRBD2. The V segment lost 4 bases and the J segment 5 bases; nucleotides outside the gene matches: 9. The CDR3 totals 15 residues. CDR1 is SGHRS, CDR2 YFSETQ, per germline. CDR3 region: CASSVATSIDNEQFF. The CDR3 DNA reads as TGCGCCAGCAGCGTGGCGACTAGCATCGACAATGAGCAGTTCTTC. Full variable domain (remainder filled in from reference TRBV5-1 and TRBJ2-1): KAGVTQTPRYLIKTRGQQVTLSCSPISGHRSVSWYQQTPGQGLQFLFEYFSETQRNKGNFPGRFSGRQFSNSRSEMNVSTLELGDSALYLCASSVATSIDNEQFFGPGTRLTVL.

This clonotype showed up just a few times. The V call is TRBV5-1, the J call TRBJ1-2; 7 bases are a match to TRBD1. V lost 3 bases to trimming and J lost 1 base; unmatched junction nucleotides: 15. The CDR3 is made up of 18 amino acids. Germline V gene lookup returns CDR1 SGHRS and CDR2 YFSETQ. In DNA, the CDR3 is TGCGCCAGCAGCTGGGGCCTAACAGGGGTAGTTGATAACTATGGCTACACCTTC. Protein: CASSWGLTGVVDNYGYTF.

The gene calls are TRBV9 and TRBJ2-5; TRBD2 matches 9 bases. The J call may be in error: the DNA end matches TRBJ2-7 better. The CDR3 totals 17 residues. Germline values: CDR1 SGDLS, CDR2 YYNGEE. This CDR3 is CASSEGGGSGSMYEQYF. CDR3 DNA: TGTGCCAGCAGCGAGGGAGGGGGTAGCGGGAGTATGTACGAGCAGTACTTC.

The V gene is TRBV13, the J gene TRBJ2-3; D perhaps matches TRBD2 (5 bases). The V gene's germline CDR1 is PRHDT and CDR2 FYEKMQ (reference sequence). This CDR3 has 16 amino acids. Trimming removed 5 bases at V and 4 bases at J, with 19 bases between. CDR3 in amino acids: CASSATLGSFSDTQYF. The CDR3 region has the DNA TGTGCCAGCAGCGCCACACTAGGTTCATTTTCAGATACGCAGTATTTT. The entire variable domain, with the rest obtained from reference TRBV13 and TRBJ2-3, is as follows: AAGVIQSPRHLIKEKRETATLKCYPIPRHDTVYWYQQGPGQDPQFLISFYEKMQSDKGSIPDRFSAQQFSDYHSELNMSSLELGDSALYFCASSATLGSFSDTQYFGPGTRLTVL.

Many counts were recorded for this clonotype. The gene calls are TRBV29-1 and TRBJ2-1, with D perhaps TRBD2 (6 bases). V lost 4 bases and J 3 bases, leaving 19 bases between the germline ends. The CDR3 spans 16 residues. CDR1 is SQVTM and CDR2 is ANQGSEA in the germline V gene. For the CDR3, the DNA is TGCAGCGTTGGAGTCGGGGCGGGACTGAGCTACAATGAGCAGTTCTTC. This sequence encodes CSVGVGAGLSYNEQFF.

This chain links TRBV25-1 with TRBJ2-7; 9 nucleotides align to TRBD2. This CDR3 region has 15 residues. The J segment lost 5 bases and the V segment lost 6 bases, leaving 11 bases of the junction unmatched. The germline gives CDR1 MGHDK, CDR2 SYGVNS. CDR3 bases: TGTGCCAGCAGATCACTAGCGGGTTTCGACCACGAGCAGTACTTC. Amino acid sequence: CASRSLAGFDHEQYF.

The rearrangement links TRBV7-2 to TRBJ2-1; tentatively, D is TRBD1 (6 bases). CDR1 is SGHTA and CDR2 is FQGNSA in the germline V gene. V lost 5 bases, J lost 6 bases, and 20 bases lay in between. CDR3 length equals 16 residues. The CDR3 here is CASSPKGPLGGNEQFF. The CDR3 DNA follows: TGTGCCAGCAGCCCCAAGGGACCCTTAGGGGGCAATGAGCAGTTCTTC.

This rearrangement joins TRBV9 to TRBJ1-2; D is undetermined. Trimming pared 0 bases from V and 9 bases from J, leaving 9 bases between. The germline V gene has CDR1 SGDLS and CDR2 YYNGEE. The CDR3 is made up of 12 amino acids. The CDR3 spells CASSVVQYSYTF. Written as DNA, the CDR3 is TGTGCCAGCAGCGTAGTACAGTATAGCTACACCTTC.

The chain couples TRBV3-1 to TRBJ2-3, with 12 positions matching TRBD2. Germline CDR1 LGHDT, CDR2 YNNKEL (reference sequence). The V gene end was trimmed by 6 bases and the J gene end by 4 bases; junction bases not matched to a gene: 2. The CDR3 sequence is 14 residues long. CDR3 region: CASRGTSGPDTQYF. The DNA of the CDR3 is TGTGCCAGCAGGGGGACTAGCGGGCCAGATACGCAGTATTTT.

In its sample, this clonotype was seen a few times. The chain joins TRBV6-1 to TRBJ2-5; 7 nucleotides line up with TRBD1. Per the germline V gene, CDR1 is MNHNS and CDR2 is SASEGT. The ends lost 8 bases at V and 2 bases at J; junction bases unmatched: 11. The CDR3 length is 15 residues. As DNA, the CDR3 is TGTGCCAGCCGTACTCTTGGGGGACAGCAAGAGACCCAGTACTTC. This sequence encodes CASRTLGGQQETQYF.

This clonotype turned up a few times. CDR3 amino acids: CSALDGAYEQYF. Written as DNA, the CDR3 is TGCAGCGCCCTGGATGGGGCCTACGAGCAGTACTTC. The chain recombines TRBV29-1 with TRBJ2-7; D is ambiguous. V was clipped by 7 bases and J by 2 bases, with 12 bases between them. Germline V gene lookup returns CDR1 SQVTM and CDR2 ANQGSEA. This CDR3 is 12 amino acids long.

This rearrangement joins TRBV25-1 to TRBJ2-1; perhaps TRBD1 as D (6 bases). The CDR3 contains 12 residues. With 7 bases removed from V and 8 bases from J, the gap between germline ends came to 12 bases. CDR1 and CDR2 (germline): MGHDK, SYGVNS. In nucleotides, the CDR3 is TGTGCCAGCACCCGTGGGGGCCATGAGCAGTTCTTC. Protein: CASTRGGHEQFF.

This chain joins TRBV7-9 and TRBJ2-2; D is perhaps TRBD1 or TRBD2 (5 bases each). The germline CDR1 and CDR2 sequences are SEHNR and FQNEAQ (reference sequence). The V gene lost 3 bases and the J gene lost 0 bases, with 11 bases spanning the gap. The CDR3 consists of 16 residues. This chain's CDR3 is CASSLMGVANTGELFF. In nucleotides, the CDR3 is TGTGCCAGCAGCTTGATGGGGGTCGCGAACACCGGGGAGCTGTTTTTT.

The V and J genes are TRBV11-2 and TRBJ2-1, with 9 bases lining up with TRBD2. The CDR3 loop spans 15 amino acids. The J segment lost 8 bases and the V segment lost 1 base, leaving 6 bases of the junction unmatched. Germline V gene lookup returns CDR1 SGHAT and CDR2 FQNNGV. In DNA, the CDR3 is TGTGCCAGCAGCTTAGGTAGCGGGAGAAGGCATGAGCAGTTCTTC. Translating gives CASSLGSGRRHEQFF. Drawing the rest from reference TRBV11-2 and TRBJ2-1, the complete variable domain is EAGVAQSPRYKIIEKRQSVAFWCNPISGHATLYWYQQILGQGPKLLIQFQNNGVVDDSQLPKDRFSAERLKGVDSTLKIQPAKLEDSAVYLCASSLGSGRRHEQFFGPGTRLTVL.

This chain uses TRBV21-1 with TRBJ2-1; TRBD1, the table's D call, lacks a check against the DNA. TRBV21-1 is classified as a pseudogene. This CDR3 has 19 residues. CDR3 residues: CASSKKSGRDRDSCNEQFF. DNA for the CDR3: TGTGCCAGCAGCAAAAAATCGGGGCGGGACAGGGACTCCTGCAATGAGCAGTTCTTC.

The V gene is TRBV4-1, the J gene TRBJ2-7; 7 positions match TRBD1. Trimming removed 3 bases from V and 5 bases from J; junction bases left unmatched: 13. The CDR3 consists of 16 residues. CDR1 and CDR2 (germline): MGHRA, YSYEKL. CDR3 residues: CASSQGYDRVGDEQYF. CDR3 nucleotide sequence: TGCGCCAGCAGCCAGGGTTACGACAGGGTCGGCGACGAGCAGTACTTC.